The clone carrying this T cell receptor (beta chain) was observed a handful of times. No antigen is known for it. Amplification targeted TCR beta CDR3 regions from RNA transcripts. Carried out on the TCR CDR3, a first-round RT-PCR used the HTBI primer set. TCRdb re-analysed the multiplex PCR reads in MiXCR, keeping a single row per CDR3 protein. The table shows hundreds of thousands of distinct CDR3 sequences, with about a sixth occurring only once. These data belong to a study of T cells in Graves' hyperthyroidism and ophthalmopathy. Patients aged 18 to 65 had newly diagnosed hyperthyroidism lasting under 2 months. The study left out patients who had uncontrolled infection, other autoimmune disease, pregnancy or lactation. This CDR3 is 13 amino acids long. The V and J ends lost 8 bases and 2 bases respectively, with 13 bases between them. Germline V gene lookup returns CDR1 DFQATT and CDR2 SNEGSKA (reference sequence).

Study results and caveats: Most clonotypes expanded in the thyroid (above 0.001) were also present in blood. A median around 6.8 months before onset, the model predicted ophthalmopathy.

Sequenced: blood. This TCR derives from a woman under 30 with Graves' hyperthyroidism. The chain couples TRBV20-1 to TRBJ1-3; D is perhaps TRBD1 (6 bases). CDR3 sequence reads: CSPRDTAGNTIYF. CDR3 in DNA: TGCAGTCCCCGGGACACAGCTGGAAACACCATATATTTT.